These 20 T cell receptor beta chains came from one sample sequenced in a study of T cells in Graves' hyperthyroidism and ophthalmopathy. RNA transcripts gave rise to amplified TCR beta CDR3 regions. HTBI primers were used for first-round RT-PCR of the TCR CDR3. TCRdb re-called the multiplex PCR reads through MiXCR, storing one row per CDR3 protein. The profile shows roughly 800,000 distinct CDR3 sequences, approximately 40% of them singletons. The specimen sequenced was blood. These receptors were taken from a man between 18 and 35 years old with Graves' hyperthyroidism.

In the case of this clonotype: An end of the junction does not agree with germline; a read error may underlie this. The V and J genes are TRBV10-3 and TRBJ1-5; D remains unclear. Germline-derived CDR1 and CDR2 are ENHRY and SYGVKD. The CDR3 has 15 residues. This CDR3 is CASSYVGMAYQPQHF. The CDR3 coding sequence is TGTGCCAGCAGTTACGTGGGTATGGCGTATCAGCCCCAGCATTTT.

This clonotype was detected a few times. V usage is TRBV5-6 and J usage is TRBJ1-5; 8 bases line up with TRBD1. The CDR3 is 16 residues long. The V gene's germline CDR1 is SGHDT and CDR2 YYEEEE. Trimming cost V 2 bases and J 3 bases; bases outside gene matches: 7. The CDR3 spells CASSLAGQEYNQPQHF. CDR3 DNA sequence: TGTGCCAGCAGCTTAGCGGGACAGGAGTACAATCAGCCCCAGCATTTT.

The rearrangement uses TRBV12-3 or TRBV12-4 and TRBJ2-5, with 13 bases lining up with TRBD2. Losses at the gene ends were 6 bases for V and 5 bases for J; bases not matched to a gene: 6. The CDR3 totals 15 residues. This CDR3 is CASSRLAGGHETQYF. The DNA of the CDR3 is TGTGCCAGCAGCCGACTAGCGGGGGGACACGAGACCCAGTACTTC.

V gene TRBV10-3 combines with J gene TRBJ1-1, with 8 bases lining up with TRBD1. Germline V CDR1 and CDR2: ENHRY, SYGVKD. The CDR3 runs 13 residues. The CDR3 here is CASWQGASTEAFF. CDR3 nucleotides: TGTGCTAGTTGGCAGGGGGCAAGCACTGAAGCTTTCTTT.

In this sample, this clonotype turned up a few times. This chain uses TRBV6-1 with TRBJ1-5; the D gene is possibly TRBD1 (5 bases). The V end lost 0 bases, the J end lost 0 bases, and 15 bases lay between the germline ends. Germline V gene sequence: CDR1 MNHNS, CDR2 SASEGT. The CDR3 sequence is 18 residues long. CDR3 bases: TGTGCCAGCAGTGAAGCAGCTGGGGCAGCTTATAGCAATCAGCCCCAGCATTTT. It is translated as CASSEAAGAAYSNQPQHF.

This clonotype was recorded a few times. The CDR3 nucleotides read TGTGCCAGGGGGGATGGCTCCTATAATTCACCCCTCCACTTT. It is translated as CARGDGSYNSPLHF. This sequence joins TRBV2 and TRBJ1-6, with a weak D call TRBD1 (5 bases). V lost 9 bases, J lost 0 bases, and 9 bases lay in between. This CDR3 region has 14 residues. Germline assignment: CDR1 SNHLY and CDR2 FYNNEI.

This clonotype appeared many times. This chain links TRBV9 with TRBJ1-2, with D uncertain. The CDR3 runs 15 residues. CDR1 and CDR2 from the germline V gene are SGDLS and YYNGEE. Trimming shortened V by 0 bases and J by 2 bases, and 11 bases separated the two germline ends. The CDR3 nucleotides are TGTGCCAGCAGCGTAGACCAGAGGGCGAACTATGGCTACACCTTC. Protein sequence: CASSVDQRANYGYTF.

At least ten counts were recorded for this clonotype. The chain joins TRBV20-1 to TRBJ1-3; 7 nucleotides agree with TRBD1. CDR1 is DFQATT, CDR2 SNEGSKA, per germline (reference sequence). CDR3 size: 13 residues. V lost 6 bases, J lost 2 bases, and 4 bases stayed unmatched. In nucleotides, the CDR3 is TGCAGTGCGGATGACAGGGCTGGAAACACCATATATTTT. Translated, it gives CSADDRAGNTIYF.

V gene TRBV20-1 combines with J gene TRBJ2-5; a possible D gene is TRBD1 (6 bases). V was cut by 5 bases and J by 5 bases, with 21 bases left in between. Germline CDR1 is DFQATT and CDR2 is SNEGSKA (reference sequence). This CDR3 has 15 amino acids. The chain's CDR3 is CSAYSPTGRYETQYF. The CDR3 DNA reads TGCAGTGCTTATAGTCCTACAGGGCGGTACGAGACCCAGTACTTC.

The chain joins TRBV15 to TRBJ2-7; TRBD1 matches at 8 bases. The ends lost 3 bases at V and 6 bases at J; junction bases unmatched: 10. CDR3 length: 15 amino acids. Germline CDR1 reads LNHNV; CDR2 reads YYDKDF (reference sequence). The CDR3 DNA follows: TGTGCCACCAGCAGTACACAGGGGGTGCCCTCCGAGCAGTACTTC. It encodes CATSSTQGVPSEQYF.

J is TRBJ1-5 and V is TRBV4-1, with a tentative D call TRBD1 (6 bases). V dropped 5 bases and J dropped 3 bases, with 11 bases sitting between them. This CDR3 is built from 14 residues. Per germline, CDR1 MGHRA and CDR2 YSYEKL. DNA for the CDR3: TGCGCCAGCAGCGCCGGGACAAACAATCAGCCCCAGCATTTT. It specifies CASSAGTNNQPQHF.

Details on this clonotype: A much larger clone lies one base from this, so it may be a read error. V and J are TRBV15 and TRBJ2-7; D uncertain. CDR3 length equals 12 residues. The germline gives CDR1 LNHNV, CDR2 YYDKDF (reference sequence). The CDR3 DNA sequence: TGTGTCACCAGCGCGACGGGCTACGAGCAGTACTTC. It encodes CVTSATGYEQYF.

The gene calls are TRBV29-1 and TRBJ2-7, with 10 bases matching TRBD2. The J call may be in error: the DNA end matches TRBJ2-5 better. Germline CDR1 reads SQVTM; CDR2 reads ANQGSEA. The CDR3 has 13 amino acids. The CDR3 region is CSGGGSGGETQYF. The CDR3 nucleotides read TGCAGCGGAGGGGGTAGCGGGGGGGAGACCCAGTACTTC.

This clonotype occurred a few times. The rearrangement links TRBV9 to TRBJ2-2; 7 nucleotides agree with TRBD2. With 4 bases clipped from V and 3 bases from J, the junction kept 9 bases outside the gene matches. The CDR3 runs to 16 residues. CDR1 is SGDLS and CDR2 is YYNGEE in the germline V gene. DNA for the CDR3: TGTGCCAGCAGCATGAGAAGGGGAGGGGACACCGGGGAGCTGTTTTTT. Amino acid sequence: CASSMRRGGDTGELFF.

The chain carries TRBV13 and TRBJ2-7; a possible D gene is TRBD1 (6 bases). Germline-derived CDR1 and CDR2 are PRHDT and FYEKMQ (reference sequence). The CDR3 runs to 15 residues. V lost 4 bases and J lost 4, with 17 bases in between. The CDR3 nucleotides are TGTGCCAGCAGCTACTCCGGGACATTTCTTTACGAGCAGTACTTC. Amino acids: CASSYSGTFLYEQYF. The full variable domain, its missing parts supplied by reference TRBV13 and TRBJ2-7, is AAGVIQSPRHLIKEKRETATLKCYPIPRHDTVYWYQQGPGQDPQFLISFYEKMQSDKGSIPDRFSAQQFSDYHSELNMSSLELGDSALYFCASSYSGTFLYEQYFGPGTRLTVT.

This clonotype was seen at least ten times. This chain links TRBV12-3 or TRBV12-4 with TRBJ1-5, with D unclear. The CDR3 has 13 amino acids. V was trimmed by 6 bases and J by 3 bases, leaving 9 bases between them. The CDR3: CASSFGLNQPQHF. CDR3 DNA: TGTGCCAGCAGCTTTGGCCTCAATCAGCCCCAGCATTTT.

This clonotype was picked up many times. V gene TRBV5-1 combines with J gene TRBJ1-6; 9 bases are a match to TRBD1. Germline V lookup: CDR1 SGHRS, CDR2 YFSETQ. J lost 9 bases, V lost 3 bases, and 4 bases had no gene match. CDR3 length equals 14 residues. CDR3 DNA: TGCGCCAGCAGCTACGGACAGGGGAGTTCACCCCTCCACTTT. It yields the protein CASSYGQGSSPLHF.

The chain couples TRBV5-6 to TRBJ2-7; perhaps D is TRBD1 or TRBD2 (5 bases each). The germline CDR1 and CDR2 sequences are SGHDT and YYEEEE. V was clipped by 4 bases and J by 3 bases, with 17 bases between them. This CDR3 contains 15 residues. DNA for the CDR3: TGTGCCAGCAGCCAAGAAGGGACCGACTACTACGAGCAGTACTTC. This translates into CASSQEGTDYYEQYF.

The chain couples TRBV19 to TRBJ1-1; 10 nucleotides line up with TRBD1. Per the germline V gene, CDR1 is LNHDA and CDR2 is SQIVND (reference sequence). The CDR3 is 15 residues long. The ends lost 6 bases at V and 0 bases at J; junction bases unmatched: 4. Written as DNA, the CDR3 is TGTGCCAGTAGGACAGGGGGCGCCTTGAACACTGAAGCTTTCTTT. This codes for CASRTGGALNTEAFF. The full variable domain, completed using reference TRBV19 and TRBJ1-1, is DGGITQSPKYLFRKEGQNVTLSCEQNLNHDAMYWYRQDPGQGLRLIYYSQIVNDFQKGDIAEGYSVSREKKESFPLTVTSAQKNPTAFYLCASRTGGALNTEAFFGQGTRLTVV.

The chain combines TRBV7-9 with TRBJ2-7; D ambiguous. The germline V gene encodes CDR1 SEHNR and CDR2 FQNEAQ (reference sequence). The CDR3 length is 16 residues. Trimming stripped 5 bases from V and 1 base from J, with 18 bases between. CDR3 sequence reads: CASSPYGIGSSYEQYF. In DNA form, the CDR3 reads TGTGCCAGCAGCCCCTACGGTATCGGGTCGTCCTACGAGCAGTACTTC.